This passage covers 8 T cell receptor beta chains from one sample sequenced in a study of technical replicates of blood from four donors. Sequencing used immunoSEQ multiplex PCR; TCRdb keeps in-frame clones, though not all of them. The sample gives around 80,000 clones, 89% of which show up once; roughly 0.38% is in the top ten. The sample consisted of T cells isolated from PBMCs. Receptors were obtained from a human donor in good health.

The V gene is TRBV7-3, the J gene TRBJ1-2, with 9 nucleotides matching TRBD1. The CDR3 is 15 residues long. J lost 8 bases, V lost 1 base, and 8 bases had no gene match. Germline CDR1 reads SGHTA; CDR2 reads FQGTGA. The CDR3 loop is CASSLIGQGMEGYTF. CDR3 bases: TGTGCCAGCAGCTTAATCGGACAGGGGATGGAAGGCTACACCTTC.

The V call is TRBV23-1, the J call TRBJ1-5, with TRBD1 matching 8 bases. TRBV23-1 is flagged as an ORF with uncertain function. This CDR3 has 14 amino acids. V was clipped by 8 bases and J by 5 bases; unmatched bases: 8. CDR3 sequence: CASPGRGLDQPQHF. In DNA, the CDR3 is TGCGCCAGCCCCGGCAGGGGGCTTGATCAGCCCCAGCATTTT.

This clone was observed a handful of times. V and J are TRBV6-1 and TRBJ1-2, with D maybe TRBD1 (5 bases). This CDR3 comprises 13 residues. V dropped 5 bases and J dropped 2 bases, with 9 bases sitting between them. Germline loops: CDR1 MNHNS, CDR2 SASEGT. The CDR3 spells CASSLTANYGYTF. The CDR3 DNA follows: TGTGCCAGCAGTTTGACAGCCAACTATGGCTACACCTTC.

The chain uses TRBV6-1 and TRBJ2-2, with D possibly TRBD2 on 7 matching bases. Between the trimmed V and J ends, which lost 7 bases and 5 bases, there was a span of 14 bases. The CDR3 is 14 amino acids. Per the germline V gene, CDR1 is MNHNS and CDR2 is SASEGT. CDR3 DNA sequence: TGTGCCAGCACCTGGGAGGGGGGGACCGGGGAGCTGTTTTTT. This codes for CASTWEGGTGELFF.

The chain uses TRBV6-6 and TRBJ1-5, with unresolved D. Germline loops: CDR1 MNHNY, CDR2 SVGAGI (reference sequence). V was cut by 2 bases and J by 5 bases, with 7 bases left in between. The CDR3 has 13 amino acids. The CDR3 DNA reads as TGTGCCAGCAGTTACGCGGATTATCAGCCCCAGCATTTT. Its translation: CASSYADYQPQHF.

V and J are TRBV18 and TRBJ2-7, with 11 nucleotides matching TRBD1. Germline assignment: CDR1 KGHSH and CDR2 LQKENI. The CDR3 has 15 residues. Germline trimming cut 3 bases from V and 1 base from J; bases unmatched to any gene: 2. CDR3: CASSPGQGASYEQYF. CDR3 in DNA: TGTGCCAGCTCACCCGGACAGGGGGCATCCTACGAGCAGTACTTC.

The CDR3, as DNA: TGTGCCAGCAGCCCTCACGGGGGGATATCCTCCTACGAGCAGTACTTC. Protein: CASSPHGGISSYEQYF. The J gene is TRBJ2-7, the V gene TRBV7-3, with 7 bases matching TRBD2. The CDR3 sequence is 16 residues long. The V and J ends lost 5 bases and 0 bases, in that order; junction bases with no gene match: 10. CDR1 SGHTA and CDR2 FQGTGA come from the germline V gene.

As DNA, the CDR3 is TGTGCCAGCAGCATACCGGGTTGGCAGCCCCAGCATTTT. Its translation: CASSIPGWQPQHF. V usage is TRBV7-2 and J usage is TRBJ1-5; D is ambiguous. The CDR3 has 13 amino acids. Per germline, CDR1 SGHTA and CDR2 FQGNSA. The V gene lost 5 bases and the J gene lost 7 bases, with 12 bases spanning the gap. Using reference TRBV7-2 and TRBJ1-5 for the parts outside the CDR3, the full variable domain is GAGVSQSPSNKVTEKGKDVELRCDPISGHTALYWYRQSLGQGLEFLIYFQGNSAPDKSGLPSDRFSAERTGGSVSTLTIQRTQQEDSAVYLCASSIPGWQPQHFGDGTRLSIL.